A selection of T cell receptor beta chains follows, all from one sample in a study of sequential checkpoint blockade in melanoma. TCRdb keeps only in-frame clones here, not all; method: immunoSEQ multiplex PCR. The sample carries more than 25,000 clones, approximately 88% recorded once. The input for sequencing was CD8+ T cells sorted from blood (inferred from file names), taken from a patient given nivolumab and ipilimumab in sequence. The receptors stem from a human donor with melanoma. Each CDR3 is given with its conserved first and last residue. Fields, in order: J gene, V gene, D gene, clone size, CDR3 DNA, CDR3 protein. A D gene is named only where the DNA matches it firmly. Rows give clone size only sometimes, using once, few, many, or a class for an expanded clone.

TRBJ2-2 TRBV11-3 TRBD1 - TGTGCCAGCAGCCTGGACAGGCCCGGGGAGCTGTTTTTT CASSLDRPGELFF
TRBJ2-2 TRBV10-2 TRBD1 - TGCGCCGGCCGGGACAGGAACACCGGGGAGCTGTTTTTT CAGRDRNTGELFF
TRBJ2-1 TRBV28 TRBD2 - TGTGCCAGCAGTTTCGGGGGGGGACTAGCGGGATACAATGAGCAGTTCTTC CASSFGGGLAGYNEQFF
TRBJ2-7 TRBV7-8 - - TGTGCCAGCAGCTCGAGTATCTACGAGCAGTACTTC CASSSSIYEQYF
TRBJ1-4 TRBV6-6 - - TGTGCCAGCAGTTTCCTATTTCCGGATGAAAAACTGTTTTTT CASSFLFPDEKLFF
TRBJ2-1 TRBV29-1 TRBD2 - TGCAGCACCGGGGGACTAGCGGGAAAGTCCTACAATGAGCAGTTCTTC CSTGGLAGKSYNEQFF
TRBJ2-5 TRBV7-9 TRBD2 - TGTGCCAGCAGCCCGCCCGGCGGCGGGGGACAAGAGACCCAGTACTTC CASSPPGGGGQETQYF
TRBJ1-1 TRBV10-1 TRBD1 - TGCGCCAGCAGTGAGGATAATGGGACAGGTCCTTCTGCTGAAGCTTTCTTT CASSEDNGTGPSAEAFF
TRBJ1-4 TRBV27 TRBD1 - TGTGCCAGCAGGGGACAGGGGATAGGGCTGTTTTTT CASRGQGIGLFF
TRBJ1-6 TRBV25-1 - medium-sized TGTGCCAGCAATAGTGGTTGGAATTCACCCCTCCACTTT CASNSGWNSPLHF
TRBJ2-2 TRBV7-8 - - TGTGCCAGCAGCTTGTACAGACCGAACACCGGGGAGCTGTTTTTT CASSLYRPNTGELFF
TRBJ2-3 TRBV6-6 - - TGTGCCAGCCCAGGGGAGGGAACAGATACGCAGTATTTT CASPGEGTDTQYF
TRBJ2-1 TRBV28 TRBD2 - TGTGCCAGCAGTTCGGGACTAGCTGATTACAATGAGCAGTTCTTC CASSSGLADYNEQFF
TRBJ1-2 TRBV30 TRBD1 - TGTGCCTGGGTGGGACAGGGGAGCTATGGCTACACCTTC CAWVGQGSYGYTF
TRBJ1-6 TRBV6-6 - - TGTGCCAGCAGTGCCGGCCCGGGTACGAATTCACCCCTCCACTTT CASSAGPGTNSPLHF
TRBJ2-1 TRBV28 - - TGTGCCAGCAACCCGGGACTTCTCTACAATGAGCAGTTCTTC CASNPGLLYNEQFF
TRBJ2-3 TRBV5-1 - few TGCGCCAGCAGATGGCGGCGGGATGGAGATACGCAGTATTTT CASRWRRDGDTQYF
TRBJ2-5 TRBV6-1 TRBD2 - TGTGCCAGCAGTGAACTAGCGGGGGGGCCAGAGACCCAGTACTTC CASSELAGGPETQYF
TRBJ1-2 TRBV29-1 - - TGCAGCGTTGAAGTTCCGGAGTCTCCTGGCTACACCTTC CSVEVPESPGYTF
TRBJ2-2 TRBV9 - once TGTGCCAGCAGCGTAGAATCATACACCGGGGAGCTGTTTTTT CASSVESYTGELFF
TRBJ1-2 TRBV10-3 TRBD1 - TGTGCCATACCTTCGGAACCCCAGGGGGCGCTGAACTATGGCTACACCTTC CAIPSEPQGALNYGYTF
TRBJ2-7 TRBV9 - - TGTGCCAGCAGCCCGAGGACTGGGGAGCAGTACTTC CASSPRTGEQYF
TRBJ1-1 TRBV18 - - TGTGCCAGCTCACCGGAGGTATACGAAGCTTTCTTT CASSPEVYEAFF
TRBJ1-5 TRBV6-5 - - TGTGCCAGCAGTTACTCGAGCAGCAATCAGCCCCAGCATTTT CASSYSSSNQPQHF
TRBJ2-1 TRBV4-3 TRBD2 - TGCGCCAGCAGCCAAGGGCTAGCGGGAGGTTACAATGAGCAGTTCTTC CASSQGLAGGYNEQFF
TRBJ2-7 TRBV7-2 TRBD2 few TGTGCCAGCAGCCCTAGCGGATCCTACGAGCAGTACTTC CASSPSGSYEQYF
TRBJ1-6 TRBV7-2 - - TGTGCCAGCAGCTTTAGCTCCTATAATTCACCCCCCCACTTT CASSFSSYNSPPHF
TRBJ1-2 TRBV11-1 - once TGTGCCAGCAGCTTAGAGGGGAAGGATGGCTACACCTTC CASSLEGKDGYTF
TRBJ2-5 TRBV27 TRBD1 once TGTGCCAGCAGTTTGGGGACAGGGGAAGTTCAAGAGACCCAGTACTTC CASSLGTGEVQETQYF
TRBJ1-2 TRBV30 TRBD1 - TGTGCCTTATACGGACAGGGGAGAAATGGCTACACCTTC CALYGQGRNGYTF
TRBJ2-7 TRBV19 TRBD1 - TGTGCCAGTAGTAGGGGGACAGGGGCCTACGAGCAGTACTTC CASSRGTGAYEQYF
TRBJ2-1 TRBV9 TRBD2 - TGTGCCAGCAGCGTAGATACTAGCGATACCTACAATGAGCAGTTCTTC CASSVDTSDTYNEQFF
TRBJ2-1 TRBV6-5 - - TGTGCCAGCAGTTCCAGCGGACGGCTCAATGAGCAGTTCTTC CASSSSGRLNEQFF
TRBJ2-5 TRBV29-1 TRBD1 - TGCAGCACGGAGGCAGGGGGAGAGACCCAGTACTTC CSTEAGGETQYF
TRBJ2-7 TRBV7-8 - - TGTGCCAGCAGCGTCACGTCCCAGGGTCACGAGCAGTACTTC CASSVTSQGHEQYF
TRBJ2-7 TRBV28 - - TGTGCCAGCAGTTTCGCTAGCCCGGTCGGCGAGCAGTACTTC CASSFASPVGEQYF
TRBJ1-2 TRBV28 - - TGTGCCAGCAGTTTCCCCCAGGGATTTAACTATGGCTACACCTTC CASSFPQGFNYGYTF
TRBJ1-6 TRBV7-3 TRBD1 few TGTGCCAGCACCTCCCACGAGGCAGGGGACAGCTCCTATAATTCACCCCTCCACTTT CASTSHEAGDSSYNSPLHF
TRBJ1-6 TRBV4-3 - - TGCGCCAGCAGCCAAGATGAGACAGCAATCTATAATTCACCCCTCCACTTT CASSQDETAIYNSPLHF
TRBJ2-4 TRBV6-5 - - TGTGCCAGCGGGAGCAACAACATTCAGTACTTC CASGSNNIQYF
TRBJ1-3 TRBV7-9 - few TGTGCCAGCAGCTTAGGAGGGAGCTCTGGAAACACCATATATTTT CASSLGGSSGNTIYF
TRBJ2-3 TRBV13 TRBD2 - TGTGCCAGCAGCTTAGGTCCCTTGCTAGCGGGGGTATCAGATACGCAGTATTTT CASSLGPLLAGVSDTQYF
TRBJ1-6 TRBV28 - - TGTGCCAGCAGTTTAAGGCTGAGGGATTCACCCCTCCACTTT CASSLRLRDSPLHF